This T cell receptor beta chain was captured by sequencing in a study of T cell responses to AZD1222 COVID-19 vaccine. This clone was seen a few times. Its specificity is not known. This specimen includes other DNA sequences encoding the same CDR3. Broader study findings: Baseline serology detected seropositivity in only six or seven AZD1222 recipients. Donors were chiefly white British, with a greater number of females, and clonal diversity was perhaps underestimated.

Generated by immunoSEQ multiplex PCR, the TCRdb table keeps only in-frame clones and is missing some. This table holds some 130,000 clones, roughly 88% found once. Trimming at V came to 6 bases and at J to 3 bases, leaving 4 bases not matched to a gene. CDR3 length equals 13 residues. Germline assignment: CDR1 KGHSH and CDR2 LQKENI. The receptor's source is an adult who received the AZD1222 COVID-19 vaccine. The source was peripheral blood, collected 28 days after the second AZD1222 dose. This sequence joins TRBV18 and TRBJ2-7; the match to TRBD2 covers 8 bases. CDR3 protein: CASSPGTSYEQYF. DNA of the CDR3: TGTGCCAGCTCTCCCGGGACTAGCTACGAGCAGTACTTC.